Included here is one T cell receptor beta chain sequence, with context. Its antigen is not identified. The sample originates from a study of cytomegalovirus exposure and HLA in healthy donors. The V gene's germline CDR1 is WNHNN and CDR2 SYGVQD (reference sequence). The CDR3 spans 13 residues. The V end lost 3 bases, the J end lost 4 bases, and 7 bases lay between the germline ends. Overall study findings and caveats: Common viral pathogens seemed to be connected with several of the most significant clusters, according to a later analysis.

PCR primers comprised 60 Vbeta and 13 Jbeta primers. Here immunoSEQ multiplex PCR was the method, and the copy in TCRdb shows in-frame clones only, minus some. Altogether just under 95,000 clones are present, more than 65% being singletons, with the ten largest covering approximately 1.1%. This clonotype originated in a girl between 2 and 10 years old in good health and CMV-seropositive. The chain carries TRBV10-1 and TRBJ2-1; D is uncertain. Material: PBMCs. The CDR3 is CASSENLYNEQFF. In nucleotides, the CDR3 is TGCGCCAGCAGTGAAAACTTGTACAATGAGCAGTTCTTC.